This record covers a single TCR beta chain. Its specificity is unknown. CDR3 length: 12 amino acids. Trimming stripped 4 bases from V and 0 bases from J, with 5 bases between. Germline values: CDR1 SQVTM, CDR2 ANQGSEA. Per the study methods: There were no quality scores in the junction-only immunoSEQ sequences, so filtering differed. TCRdb's copy holds only in-frame clones and misses some; the assay was immunoSEQ multiplex PCR. The V and J calls and the clone size are those of that table, but D and trimming were determined from the DNA. The top ten clones hold about 1.8% of a sample with roughly 2.1 million clones, 85% to 95% of them seen once. This specimen belongs to a study of shared clonotypes between healthy human individuals. Study outcomes and limitations: Rarefaction analysis demonstrated incomplete sorted-subset sequencing notwithstanding large depth.

Only CD45RO-negative cells positively selected for CCR7 counted as naive CD8 cells, so terminally differentiated effector memory CD45RA+ cells were excluded. The source of this sequence is a man younger than 30 in good health. Some clones in this sample may be carry-over from other donors' samples. The chain recombines TRBV29-1 with TRBJ2-3; D uncertain. The sequenced sample consisted of naive CD8+ T cells from PBMCs. This chain's CDR3 is CSVVGSTDTQYF. The CDR3 DNA sequence: TGCAGCGTTGTCGGTAGCACAGATACGCAGTATTTT.